The clone carrying this T cell receptor beta chain was counted only a few times. Antigen specificity is unknown. The CDR3 is made up of 14 amino acids. V was cut by 3 bases and J by 1 base, with 7 bases left in between. This sample is part of a study of blood T cells in healthy people across ages. Alongside a J-beta primer mix, a sample-barcoded 5' primer served in a second PCR lasting about 7 to 11 cycles. Every sample gave at least 2.5 million paired-end reads containing CDR3. TCRdb called the 5' RACE reads again in MiXCR, with one record for every CDR3 protein. The sample has approximately 800,000 distinct CDR3 sequences; 46% are singletons. Study results and caveats: Older age coincided with a roughly linear decline in TCR beta diversity per million T cells.

The clonotype comes from an older man in good health. The chain links TRBV12-3 or TRBV12-4 to TRBJ2-1; D call uncertain. Sequencing used blood. Here the CDR3 reads CASSFDPSYNEQFF. In DNA form, the CDR3 reads TGTGCCAGCAGTTTCGACCCTTCCTACAATGAGCAGTTCTTC.